These 21 T cell receptor beta chains came from one sample sequenced in a study of blood T cell repertoires in COVID-19. Assay: immunoSEQ multiplex PCR; the TCRdb copy retains only in-frame clones and omits some. The data show fewer than 200,000 clones, about 88% seen once. Sequenced material: peripheral blood. Source of these receptors: a man aged 60 to 75 with acute or convalescent COVID-19.

J is TRBJ1-1 and V is TRBV5-1, with D perhaps TRBD1 (6 bases). V gave up 4 bases and J gave up 2 bases, with 9 bases separating them. Germline assignment: CDR1 SGHRS and CDR2 YFSETQ. The CDR3 is made up of 13 amino acids. This CDR3 reads CASSVTGNTEAFF. The CDR3 DNA reads TGCGCCAGCAGCGTGACAGGAAACACTGAAGCTTTCTTT. The full variable domain, its missing parts supplied by reference TRBV5-1 and TRBJ1-1, is KAGVTQTPRYLIKTRGQQVTLSCSPISGHRSVSWYQQTPGQGLQFLFEYFSETQRNKGNFPGRFSGRQFSNSRSEMNVSTLELGDSALYLCASSVTGNTEAFFGQGTRLTVV.

V gene TRBV6-5 combines with J gene TRBJ1-1; D is unclear. Germline assignment: CDR1 MNHEY and CDR2 SVGAGI. This CDR3 is 15 amino acids long. The germline V and J ends were trimmed by 0 bases and 7 bases, with 15 bases remaining between them. The CDR3 DNA follows: TGTGCCAGCAGTTACTCCGACTCTCCGGGAGGTGAAGCTTTCTTT. Protein: CASSYSDSPGGEAFF.

The chain carries TRBV19 and TRBJ1-6; D call uncertain. Between the trimmed V and J ends, which lost 5 bases and 2 bases, there was a span of 10 bases. The CDR3 runs to 15 residues. CDR1 is LNHDA and CDR2 is SQIVND in the germline V gene (reference sequence). The CDR3 reads CASSADRAYNSPLHF. The CDR3 nucleotides are TGTGCCAGTAGTGCCGACCGGGCCTATAATTCACCCCTCCACTTT.

The V gene is TRBV30, the J gene TRBJ1-4; the D is unclear. The germline V and J ends were trimmed by 7 bases and 7 bases, with 16 bases remaining between them. Germline V gene data show CDR1 as GTSNPN and CDR2 as SVGIG (reference sequence). The length of the CDR3 is 13 residues. CDR3 loop: CASKRGLGEKLFF. CDR3 sequence (DNA): TGTGCCTCCAAGCGAGGTCTAGGTGAAAAACTGTTTTTT.

The chain employs TRBV2 and TRBJ1-5; 7 nucleotides match TRBD1. The germline V gene encodes CDR1 SNHLY and CDR2 FYNNEI. The CDR3 has 14 amino acids. Trimming took 2 bases from V and 5 from J; bases not matched to a gene: 3. CDR3: CASSETGEDQPQHF. CDR3 DNA sequence: TGTGCCAGCAGTGAAACAGGGGAGGATCAGCCCCAGCATTTT.

Only one count was recorded for this clone. The chain recombines TRBV18 with TRBJ2-4, with D tentatively TRBD1 (6 bases). Germline V gene sequence: CDR1 KGHSH, CDR2 LQKENI. V was trimmed by 8 bases and J by 3 bases, leaving 11 bases between them. The CDR3 sequence is 13 residues long. CDR3 DNA: TGTGCCAGCGCTCAGGGGAGCAAAAACATTCAGTACTTC. This translates into CASAQGSKNIQYF.

J is TRBJ2-1 and V is TRBV6-2 or TRBV6-3, with 8 bases that match TRBD1. The J segment lost 10 bases and the V segment lost 2 bases, leaving 4 bases of the junction unmatched. The CDR3 spans 13 residues. Germline CDR1 MNHEY, CDR2 SVGEGT. CDR3 in amino acids: CASSYADRAEQFF. The CDR3 DNA follows: TGTGCCAGCAGTTACGCGGACAGGGCCGAGCAGTTCTTC.

This clone was observed once. V and J are TRBV30 and TRBJ1-1, with 10 bases fitting TRBD1. This CDR3 is 16 amino acids long. J gave up 2 bases and V 4 bases, and 10 bases lay outside the gene matches. CDR1 is GTSNPN, CDR2 SVGIG, per germline (reference sequence). Here the CDR3 DNA reads TGTGCCTGGAAACGCCGGGACAGGGGTCCTAACACTGAAGCTTTCTTT. It is translated as CAWKRRDRGPNTEAFF.

The gene calls are TRBV5-1 and TRBJ2-1; no firm D call. The germline V and J ends were trimmed by 3 bases and 0 bases, with 10 bases remaining between them. The CDR3 loop spans 15 amino acids. Germline V CDR1 and CDR2: SGHRS, YFSETQ. The CDR3 coding sequence is TGCGCCAGCAGCTATGACTGGAACTCCTACAATGAGCAGTTCTTC. It specifies CASSYDWNSYNEQFF.

On this clone: Additional DNA sequences in this sample encode the identical CDR3. The chain recombines TRBV5-1 with TRBJ1-1, with TRBD1 matching over 9 bases. Germline V CDR1 and CDR2: SGHRS, YFSETQ. CDR3 length: 14 residues. Trimming took 3 bases from V and 1 from J; bases not matched to a gene: 1. DNA for the CDR3: TGCGCCAGCAGCTCGGGACAGGGGAACACTGAAGCTTTCTTT. Its protein product is CASSSGQGNTEAFF.

The chain combines TRBV27 with TRBJ1-1, with 7 positions matching TRBD1. The CDR3 is 13 amino acids. J lost 6 bases, V lost 4 bases, and 5 bases had no gene match. Per germline, CDR1 MNHEY and CDR2 SMNVEV (reference sequence). CDR3 region: CASSSNRGSEAFF. CDR3 bases: TGTGCCAGCAGTTCCAACAGGGGTTCTGAAGCTTTCTTT.

The genes are TRBV6-1 and TRBJ2-2; 8 bases line up with TRBD2. Trimming removed 4 bases from V and 5 bases from J; junction bases left unmatched: 3. This CDR3 has 14 amino acids. The germline V gene has CDR1 MNHNS and CDR2 SASEGT. CDR3 bases: TGTGCCAGCAGTGCAGCGGGAGCTACCGGGGAGCTGTTTTTT. The encoded protein is CASSAAGATGELFF.

The chain has TRBV15 and TRBJ2-3; 7 nucleotides line up with TRBD1. The CDR3 loop spans 17 amino acids. Germline V gives CDR1 LNHNV, CDR2 YYDKDF (reference sequence). J gave up 4 bases and V 0 bases, and 10 bases lay outside the gene matches. CDR3 DNA: TGTGCCACCAGCAGAGATCTACCCAGGGGGAATTCAGATACGCAGTATTTT. Protein product: CATSRDLPRGNSDTQYF.

This clone was observed at least ten times. This chain uses TRBV15 with TRBJ2-7; D is undetermined. Trimming stripped 0 bases from V and 2 bases from J, with 8 bases between. The CDR3 runs 14 residues. The V gene's germline CDR1 is LNHNV and CDR2 YYDKDF (reference sequence). CDR3 region: CATSRDRSPYEQYV. The CDR3, as DNA: TGTGCCACCAGCAGAGACAGGTCCCCCTACGAGCAGTACGTC.

This sequence joins TRBV28 and TRBJ1-4; 8 positions agree with TRBD1. The junction had 9 bases not matched to a gene; V was cut back by 4 bases and J by 8 bases. Germline V gene data show CDR1 as MDHEN and CDR2 as SYDVKM. The CDR3 has 15 residues. The CDR3 loop reads CASSSSDRVVEKLFF. The CDR3 nucleotides are TGTGCCAGCAGTTCATCGGACAGGGTGGTGGAAAAACTGTTTTTT.

This clone was seen once. The rearrangement joins TRBV6-5 to TRBJ2-5; the D gene is possibly TRBD2 (7 bases). Trimming stripped 7 bases from V and 3 bases from J, with 18 bases between. Looked up from germline, CDR1 is MNHEY and CDR2 is SVGAGI. This CDR3 is built from 15 residues. CDR3 sequence reads: CASISRWGGEETQYF. As DNA, the CDR3 is TGTGCCAGCATCTCTCGCTGGGGGGGCGAAGAGACCCAGTACTTC.

CDR3 in DNA: TGTGCCAGCAGTAAAGGGACTCACGGGGAGCTGTTTTTT. It specifies CASSKGTHGELFF. V is TRBV6-6 and J is TRBJ2-2; TRBD2 is a possible D gene (6 bases). This CDR3 has 13 amino acids. CDR1 is MNHNY, CDR2 SVGAGI, per germline (reference sequence). V was pared by 5 bases and J by 7 bases, with 11 bases between.

The table lists this clone with a count of one. The chain combines TRBV1 with TRBJ2-1; TRBD2 is taken as the D call from the table, unchecked against the DNA. TRBV1 counts as a pseudogene. CDR3 size: 15 residues. In DNA, the CDR3 is TGCACCAGCAGCCAACTTCGCGGGAGGTACAATGAGCAGTTCTTC. It specifies CTSSQLRGRYNEQFF.

This clone was observed a single time. The rearrangement uses TRBV11-3 and TRBJ1-1; D is unclear. The CDR3 totals 15 residues. Germline V gives CDR1 SGHNT, CDR2 YENEEA. V lost 2 bases to trimming and J lost 0 bases, with 10 bases between them. The CDR3: CASSLSGQLNTEAFF. The CDR3 DNA follows: TGTGCCAGCAGCTTAAGCGGGCAGCTGAACACTGAAGCTTTCTTT. The variable domain in full, with the rest retrieved from reference TRBV11-3 and TRBJ1-1, is EAGVVQSPRYKIIEKKQPVAFWCNPISGHNTLYWYLQNLGQGPELLIRYENEEAVDDSQLPKDRFSAERLKGVDSTLKIQPAELGDSAVYLCASSLSGQLNTEAFFGQGTRLTVV.

Only one count was recorded for this clone. The chain employs TRBV12-3 or TRBV12-4 and TRBJ2-5; 8 nucleotides agree with TRBD1. V trimming: 6 bases; J trimming: 3 bases; junction bases outside the gene matches: 3. The CDR3 has 13 amino acids. CDR3 sequence (DNA): TGTGCCAGCAGGCCGACAGGGGAAGAGACCCAGTACTTC. Translating it yields CASRPTGEETQYF.

Only one count was recorded for this clone. The V and J genes are TRBV10-3 and TRBJ1-2, with a tentative D call TRBD1 (6 bases). From germline, CDR1 is ENHRY and CDR2 SYGVKD. V dropped 6 bases and J dropped 6 bases, with 20 bases sitting between them. This CDR3 contains 15 residues. The CDR3 spells CAIRPSGEGEDGYTF. CDR3 nucleotide sequence: TGTGCCATCAGGCCCTCCGGGGAGGGGGAGGATGGCTACACCTTC.